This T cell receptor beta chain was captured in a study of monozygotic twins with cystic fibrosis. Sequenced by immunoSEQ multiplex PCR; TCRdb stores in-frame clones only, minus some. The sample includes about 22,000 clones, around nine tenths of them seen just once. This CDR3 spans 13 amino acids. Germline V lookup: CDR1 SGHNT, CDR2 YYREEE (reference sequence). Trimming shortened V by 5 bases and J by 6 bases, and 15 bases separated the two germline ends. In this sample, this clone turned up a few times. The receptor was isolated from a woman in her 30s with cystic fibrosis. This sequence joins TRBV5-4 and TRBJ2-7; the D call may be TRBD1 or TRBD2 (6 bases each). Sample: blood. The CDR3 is CASRGGDLAEQYF. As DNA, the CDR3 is TGTGCCAGCAGGGGGGGCGACCTCGCCGAGCAGTACTTC.